A selection of T cell receptor beta chains follows, all from one sample in a study of blood T cell repertoires in COVID-19. Here immunoSEQ multiplex PCR was the method, and the copy in TCRdb shows in-frame clones only, minus some. This table has more than 250,000 clones, roughly 86% appearing once. The specimen sequenced was PBMCs or T cells enriched from blood (not recorded which). These receptors originate from a woman in her late teens or twenties who had recovered from COVID-19. The CDR3 runs from the conserved cysteine through the conserved F or W. The D gene is left open where the match is weak. Clone size appears in some rows only: once, few, many, or a class for an expanded clone.

v_gene,d_gene,abundance,j_gene,CDR3nt,CDR3aa
TRBV7-2,TRBD1,-,TRBJ1-2,TGTGCCAGCAGCTTAGGTGTACAGGGGAACTATGGCTACACCTTC,CASSLGVQGNYGYTF
TRBV6-5,-,-,TRBJ2-2,TGTGCCAGCAGCCAGGACAGACTCACCGGGGAGCTGTTTTTT,CASSQDRLTGELFF
TRBV3-1/TRBV3-2,-,-,TRBJ2-2,TGTGCCAGCAGCCAAGGTTGGAGAGGAACCGGGGAGCTGTTTTTT,CASSQGWRGTGELFF
TRBV4-2,-,-,TRBJ2-2,TGTGCCAGCAGCCACCCTCTGGGCCCAAAGACCGGGGAGCTGTTTTTT,CASSHPLGPKTGELFF
TRBV28,TRBD2,-,TRBJ2-7,TGTGCCAGCACGGCGGGAGGCTACTACGAGCAGTACTTC,CASTAGGYYEQYF
TRBV28,TRBD1,-,TRBJ2-3,TGTGCCAGCAGTTTAAGGGGACAGGGCAGGAGAGCGCAGTATTTT,CASSLRGQGRRAQYF
TRBV21-1,-,-,TRBJ2-7,TGTGCCAGCAGCAAACGCTCCCCATGCGAGGGCAGGGGGCACGAGCAGTACTTC,CASSKRSPCEGRGHEQYF
TRBV20-1,-,-,TRBJ2-7,TGCAGTGCTAGTGATACCTACGAGCAGTACTTC,CSASDTYEQYF
TRBV15,-,-,TRBJ1-2,TGTGCCACCAGCAGAGCCCAGTCTAACTATGGCTACACCTTC,CATSRAQSNYGYTF
TRBV7-8,TRBD1,-,TRBJ1-1,TGTGCCAGCAGCGTACAGGGGACTGAAGCTTTCTTT,CASSVQGTEAFF
TRBV5-1,TRBD2,-,TRBJ2-3,TGCGCCAGCAGCTCTCTAGCGGCAAGCACAGATACGCAGTATTTT,CASSSLAASTDTQYF
TRBV5-1,-,-,TRBJ1-2,TGCGCCAGCAGCTTGGCTGCGGGGCCCTATGGCTACACCTTC,CASSLAAGPYGYTF
TRBV6-5,TRBD1,-,TRBJ1-2,TGTGCCAGCAGAACGGCCAAGGGGGCTGGCTACACCTTC,CASRTAKGAGYTF
TRBV5-1,-,-,TRBJ2-2,TGCGCCAGCAGAAGGAGTAATGGGAACACCGGGGAGCTGTTTTTT,CASRRSNGNTGELFF
TRBV3-1/TRBV3-2,TRBD2,-,TRBJ2-1,TGTGCCAGCAGCCAAGGCGGCGGGAGCAACAATGAGCAGTTCTTC,CASSQGGGSNNEQFF
TRBV28,TRBD2,-,TRBJ2-5,TGTGCCAGCAGTCCTCCGGGACTAGCGGAAACCTACCAAGAGACCCAGTACTTC,CASSPPGLAETYQETQYF
TRBV5-1,-,-,TRBJ2-1,TGCGCCAGCAGCTTGGACTTGAGCTCCTACAATGAGCAGTTCTTC,CASSLDLSSYNEQFF
TRBV7-9,TRBD2,-,TRBJ2-1,TGTGCCAGCCGCCCCGTCCCGGGACTAGCGGATAGCTCCTACAATGAGCAGTTCTTC,CASRPVPGLADSSYNEQFF
TRBV5-6,-,-,TRBJ1-5,TGTGCCAGCAGCTTGGGGCCAGCGCTCAATCAGCCCCAGCATTTT,CASSLGPALNQPQHF
TRBV28,TRBD2,-,TRBJ2-3,TGTGCCAGCAGTTTATCCCTGACTAGCGGGAGGACAGATACGCAGTATTTT,CASSLSLTSGRTDTQYF
TRBV11-3,-,-,TRBJ1-1,TGTGCCAGCAGCTTAGACCCTTTGGCAGTTGAAGCTTTCTTT,CASSLDPLAVEAFF
TRBV7-9,TRBD1,-,TRBJ1-2,TGTGCCAGCAGCATATCGACAGGGAACGGCTACACCTTC,CASSISTGNGYTF
TRBV5-6,-,-,TRBJ1-2,TGTGCCAGCAGCTCTCCAGGGGTGAATGGCTACACCTTC,CASSSPGVNGYTF
TRBV12-3/TRBV12-4,-,-,TRBJ2-1,TGTGCCAGCAGAAGACTAGTTGATGAGCAGTTCTTC,CASRRLVDEQFF
TRBV29-1,-,few,TRBJ2-5,TGCAGCGTTGACCGGTCGGGGGAAAGAGCGACCCAGTACTTC,CSVDRSGERATQYF
TRBV30,-,-,TRBJ1-3,TGTGCCTGGAGCGCAGATTTCTCTGGAAACACCATATATTTT,CAWSADFSGNTIYF
TRBV2,-,once,TRBJ2-3,TGTGCCAGCAGTGCGGAGGGGTGGAGCACAGATACGCAGTATTTT,CASSAEGWSTDTQYF
TRBV7-6,TRBD2,-,TRBJ2-2,TGTGCCAGCAGCTTAATTCGGCGGGCTAGCGGGGCGACCGGGGAGCTGTTTTTT,CASSLIRRASGATGELFF
TRBV13,-,-,TRBJ1-6,TGTGCCAGCAGCTTAGCTCTGGGGTCGGGAAGCTCCTATAATTCACCCCTCCACTTT,CASSLALGSGSSYNSPLHF
TRBV2,-,-,TRBJ2-3,TGTGCCAGCAGGGACACCCTCACAGATACGCAGTATTTT,CASRDTLTDTQYF
TRBV6-5,TRBD1,-,TRBJ2-1,TGTGCCAGCAGTTCGGGACAGGGTTTTAATGAGCAGTTCTTC,CASSSGQGFNEQFF
TRBV10-2,-,-,TRBJ2-7,TGCGCCAGCTCCGACAGTCCCTACGAGCAGTACTTC,CASSDSPYEQYF
TRBV11-2,TRBD1,-,TRBJ2-3,TGTGCCAGCAGCACAGGGGGCCCAGATACGCAGTATTTT,CASSTGGPDTQYF
TRBV12-3/TRBV12-4,-,-,TRBJ1-6,TGTGCCAGCAGTTTAACGACAGATTCACCCCTCCACTTT,CASSLTTDSPLHF
TRBV18,-,-,TRBJ2-1,TGTGCCAGCTCCCTACCGCGGGGATCGTCCTACAATGAGCAGTTCTTC,CASSLPRGSSYNEQFF
TRBV30,TRBD1,-,TRBJ2-3,TGTGCCTGTAATGCTCTAAACAGGGGGCCCTGGACAGATACGCAGTATTTT,CACNALNRGPWTDTQYF
TRBV7-6,TRBD2,-,TRBJ2-2,TGTGCCAGCAGCGTTCGACTAGCGGGGGGAGACAGCACCGGGGAGCTGTTTTTT,CASSVRLAGGDSTGELFF
TRBV7-2,TRBD1,-,TRBJ2-2,TGTGCCAGCAGCTTAGAGGGCAGGGGGCTGGACACCGGGGAGCTGTTTTTT,CASSLEGRGLDTGELFF
TRBV6-5,-,once,TRBJ2-2,TGTGCCAGCACTTCGCGCGGTTCACGAGAGCTGTTTTTT,CASTSRGSRELFF
TRBV5-1,TRBD2,-,TRBJ2-7,TGCGCCAGCAGCTCTAGCGGGAGTAGCGAGCAGTACTTC,CASSSSGSSEQYF
TRBV2,TRBD1,-,TRBJ1-2,TGTGCCAGCAGGAAGACAGGGGGCGCCTATGGCTACACCTTC,CASRKTGGAYGYTF
TRBV14,TRBD2,-,TRBJ2-3,TGTGCCAGCAGCCAAGTGATGTGGCGGGAGGGACTCCGGGATACGCAGTATTTT,CASSQVMWREGLRDTQYF
TRBV25-1,-,-,TRBJ1-2,TGTGCCAGCAGTGTACATGATGGCTACACCTTC,CASSVHDGYTF
TRBV11-1,-,-,TRBJ2-1,TGTGCCAGCAGCTTAGCGGGGGAGGGACCCAGGGGGCAGTTCTTC,CASSLAGEGPRGQFF
TRBV5-4,TRBD1,-,TRBJ2-5,TGTGCCAGCAGCGTTTCGATCGGGGACAGCAAAGAGACCCAGTACTTC,CASSVSIGDSKETQYF
TRBV7-2,-,-,TRBJ1-2,TGTGCCAGCAGCTTAGTCGGGGGGGGCTATGGCTACACCTTC,CASSLVGGGYGYTF
TRBV6-5,-,-,TRBJ1-4,TGTGCCAGCAGTTTAACAGAGAATGAAAAACTGTTTTTT,CASSLTENEKLFF
TRBV28,-,-,TRBJ1-5,TGTGCCAGCAGTTCGCCCGCCGGGACAACTAATCAGCCCCAGCATTTT,CASSSPAGTTNQPQHF
TRBV11-2,TRBD2,-,TRBJ2-1,TGTGCCAGCAGCTCCCTAGCGGGCCGCAATGAGCAGTTCTTC,CASSSLAGRNEQFF
TRBV9,-,-,TRBJ1-1,TGTGCCAGCAGCTCTAGTCCGAACACTGAAGCTTTCTTT,CASSSSPNTEAFF
TRBV9,TRBD2,-,TRBJ2-1,TGTGCCAGCAGCGCCGGGACTAGCATAAGTGAGCAGTTCTTC,CASSAGTSISEQFF
TRBV5-4,TRBD1,-,TRBJ1-2,TGTGCCAGCAGCCTAAAGACAGGGGGCGCAGGAGGCTACACCTTC,CASSLKTGGAGGYTF
TRBV10-3,-,-,TRBJ1-5,TGTGCCATCGGAGGGCCCAGCTATAGCAATCAGCCCCAGCATTTT,CAIGGPSYSNQPQHF
TRBV5-1,-,-,TRBJ1-4,TGCGCCAGCAGCTTCCGGGGGACTAATGAAAAACTGTTTTTT,CASSFRGTNEKLFF
TRBV29-1,-,-,TRBJ1-2,TGCAGCGTACTGGACGGAGGAGGCTACACCTTC,CSVLDGGGYTF